This is a list of T cell receptor beta chains from one sample in a study of T cells in Graves' hyperthyroidism and ophthalmopathy. TCRdb re-analysed the multiplex PCR reads in MiXCR, keeping a single row per CDR3 protein. The data hold around 600,000 distinct CDR3 sequences, with more than 12% observed a single time. What was sequenced was blood. These receptors were taken from a woman aged 45-59 years with Graves' ophthalmopathy. CDR3s include the opening cysteine and the closing phenylalanine or tryptophan. D genes are given only for firm matches. Size is stated for part of the rows, as once, few or many counts, or as a class when the clone is expanded.

j_gene,len,v_gene,abundance,d_gene,CDR3aa,CDR3nt
TRBJ2-7,14,TRBV15,few,.,CANYRDKNSYEQYF,TGTGCCAATTATCGGGACAAAAACTCCTACGAGCAGTACTTC
TRBJ2-3,15,TRBV15,.,.,CATSSNQGYADTQYF,TGTGCCACCAGCAGCAACCAGGGATATGCAGATACGCAGTATTTT
TRBJ2-1,16,TRBV20-1,many,TRBD2,CSARDWTSGSHNEQFF,TGCAGTGCTAGAGACTGGACTAGCGGGAGCCACAATGAGCAGTTCTTC
TRBJ2-5,15,TRBV5-1,.,TRBD2,CASSPILAGVETQYF,TGCGCCAGCAGCCCGATACTAGCGGGAGTGGAGACCCAGTACTTC
TRBJ2-5,13,TRBV7-9,.,TRBD1,CACSQGDGRVEYF,TGTGCCTGCAGCCAGGGGGACGGGCGAGTTGAGTACTTC
TRBJ2-1,21,TRBV11-2,.,TRBD2,CASSLGRLAGVWEPSYNEQFF,TGTGCCAGCAGCTTAGGACGGCTAGCGGGAGTTTGGGAGCCTTCCTACAATGAGCAGTTCTTC
TRBJ2-7,14,TRBV7-9,once,TRBD2,CASTNAGVGYEQYF,TGTGCCAGTACCAATGCGGGAGTCGGGTACGAGCAGTACTTC
TRBJ2-5,20,TRBV20-1,.,TRBD2,CSPTTYTVGGGVSKGETQYF,TGCAGTCCGACGACCTATACGGTTGGGGGAGGGGTATCAAAGGGAGAGACCCAGTACTTC
TRBJ2-7,18,TRBV27,.,TRBD2,CASSLRSGRGVRSYEQYF,TGTGCCAGCAGTCTTCGAAGCGGGAGAGGTGTTCGTTCCTACGAGCAGTACTTC
TRBJ2-5,16,TRBV7-2,many,TRBD2,CASSLAASGRAETQYF,TGTGCCAGCAGCTTAGCGGCTAGCGGGAGAGCGGAGACCCAGTACTTC
TRBJ1-1,15,TRBV5-1,few,.,CASSMLGAGDTEAFF,TGCGCCAGCAGCATGCTAGGGGCGGGGGACACTGAAGCTTTCTTT
TRBJ2-5,17,TRBV2,many,TRBD2,CASSGPVAGVYQETQYF,TGTGCCAGCAGCGGCCCTGTAGCGGGAGTGTACCAAGAGACCCAGTACTTC
TRBJ2-7,16,TRBV6-2/TRBV6-3,.,.,CASSPLFGQSSYEQYF,TGTGCCAGCAGTCCCCTTTTCGGCCAGAGCTCCTACGAGCAGTACTTC
TRBJ1-1,15,TRBV7-9,many,.,CASSLIVPAYTEAFF,TGTGCCAGCAGCTTAATCGTTCCAGCGTACACTGAAGCTTTCTTT
TRBJ2-1,15,TRBV25-1,many,TRBD2,CASSVGTSGYNEQFF,TGTGCCAGCAGTGTCGGGACTAGCGGGTACAATGAGCAGTTCTTC
TRBJ1-2,14,TRBV28,many,TRBD1,CASTSSPRGLGYTF,TGTGCCAGCACTTCGTCCCCCAGGGGGCTCGGCTACACCTTC
TRBJ2-5,14,TRBV12-3/TRBV12-4,many,.,CASSYGRVVETQYF,TGTGCCAGCAGTTATGGCAGGGTCGTCGAGACCCAGTACTTC
TRBJ1-5,14,TRBV28,many,TRBD1,CASRPQGSNQPQHF,TGTGCCAGCAGGCCACAGGGGAGCAATCAGCCCCAGCATTTT
TRBJ1-3,14,TRBV20-1,many,.,CSARDFSSGNTIYF,TGCAGTGCTAGGGATTTCTCCTCTGGAAACACCATATATTTT
TRBJ2-2,21,TRBV24-1,.,.,CATSQISGDRQALTNTGELFF,TGTGCCACCAGTCAGATTTCGGGGGATCGACAGGCCCTGACGAACACCGGGGAGCTGTTTTTT
TRBJ1-6,22,TRBV28,many,.,CASSPRPAGGAGRKIYNSPLHF,TGTGCCAGCAGTCCCCGCCCCGCTGGTGGCGCAGGGCGTAAGATTTATAATTCACCCCTCCACTTT
TRBJ2-5,16,TRBV18,.,TRBD2,CASSPPLGGPQETQYF,TGTGCCAGCTCACCACCGTTGGGAGGGCCTCAAGAGACCCAGTACTTC
TRBJ1-5,16,TRBV6-1,many,TRBD1,CASSVPRQGGTQPQHF,TGTGCCAGCAGTGTCCCCCGACAGGGCGGAACTCAGCCCCAGCATTTT
TRBJ1-1,8,TRBV20-1,many,TRBD1,CSGQGAFF,TGCAGTGGACAGGGGGCTTTCTTT
TRBJ1-1,13,TRBV5-1,many,.,CASKADPNTEAFF,TGCGCCAGCAAAGCCGACCCTAACACTGAAGCTTTCTTT
TRBJ2-1,15,TRBV5-1,many,.,CASSTNGDGVNEQFF,TGCGCCAGCAGCACCAATGGGGACGGCGTCAATGAGCAGTTCTTC
TRBJ1-5,16,TRBV2,many,.,CASSERVGSGDQPQHF,TGTGCCAGCAGTGAAAGAGTCGGGAGCGGGGATCAGCCCCAGCATTTT
TRBJ2-7,14,TRBV20-1,many,.,CSARDRRGAYEQYF,TGCAGTGCTAGAGACAGGAGGGGTGCGTACGAGCAGTACTTC
TRBJ2-7,12,TRBV6-2/TRBV6-3,.,.,CASSYWTREQYF,TGTGCCAGCAGTTATTGGACACGCGAGCAGTACTTC
TRBJ1-5,14,TRBV27,many,.,CASMEGGRNQPQHF,TGTGCCAGCATGGAGGGGGGACGCAATCAGCCCCAGCATTTT
TRBJ2-1,12,TRBV24-1,many,.,CATSDRELEQFF,TGTGCCACCAGTGACCGCGAACTAGAGCAGTTCTTC